Given below is one TCR beta chain in context. Its specificity is not known. The entry originates in a study of T cells in localized non-small cell lung cancer. V was cut by 3 bases and J by 8 bases, with 13 bases left in between. This CDR3 contains 13 residues. CDR1 is MNHNS and CDR2 is SASEGT in the germline V gene. Some clones are missing from TCRdb's copy, which holds only in-frame ones; the method was immunoSEQ multiplex PCR. Here the sample spans roughly 33,000 clones, 85% to 90% being singletons. Study-level results: Higher T cell density in the blood was associated with longer overall survival, whereas higher adjacent-lung clonality associated with shorter survival. Among the top 100 tumor clones, a median approximately 60 appeared in adjacent lung.

The input for sequencing was peripheral blood, taken before any cancer treatment. This TCR came from a man aged 40 to 75 with stage I lung adenocarcinoma. The chain carries TRBV6-1 and TRBJ1-1; D is unresolved. This chain's CDR3 is CASSDPPTKEAFF. DNA for the CDR3: TGTGCCAGCAGTGACCCCCCGACTAAAGAAGCTTTCTTT.